One T cell receptor beta chain is described in this entry. Its antigen is undetermined. Template material for amplifying TCR beta CDR3 regions consisted of RNA transcripts. The primer set for the first-round RT-PCR of the TCR CDR3 was HTBI. Via MiXCR, TCRdb re-called the multiplex PCR reads, giving one row per CDR3 protein. The data contain 250,000 to 300,000 distinct CDR3 sequences, around 19% of them singletons. The sample comes from a study of T cells in Graves' hyperthyroidism and ophthalmopathy. In the study overall: Peripheral blood collection took place at initial diagnosis, before any treatment. Whole-study results and caveats: Appearing also in blood were most of the thyroid clonotypes expanded above 0.001.

The CDR3 covers 16 residues. V lost 1 base, J lost 0 bases, and 10 bases lay in between. From germline, CDR1 is SGHVS and CDR2 FNYEAQ. Ophthalmopathy cases scored 3 or more on the Clinical Activity Score and 4 or more on NOSPECS grade, with duration below 3 months. PBMCs were derived from 7.5 to 10 ml fresh peripheral blood. Sequencing was done on a sample of blood. This TCR derives from a man over 45 with Graves' ophthalmopathy. V gene TRBV7-6 combines with J gene TRBJ2-1, with D perhaps matching TRBD2 (7 bases). The CDR3 region is CASSLEGGSSYNEQFF. The CDR3 DNA is TGTGCCAGCAGCTTAGAGGGGGGGTCCTCCTACAATGAGCAGTTCTTC.